This is a list of T cell receptor beta chains from one sample in a study of blood T cell repertoires in COVID-19. Clones were read by immunoSEQ multiplex PCR, and TCRdb kept only the in-frame ones, dropping some. The table has 140,000 to 150,000 clones, roughly 90% seen once. Sample: PBMCs or T cells enriched from blood (not recorded which). Receptors originate from a woman aged 40 to 49 who had been exposed to COVID-19. Both conserved end residues are part of each CDR3. A D gene is named only where the DNA matches it firmly. The size of a clone is reported for some rows only, either as once, few or many, or as a class for expanded clones.

clone_size,v_call,d_call,j_call,cdr3_nt,cdr3_aa
.,TRBV23-1,TRBD1,TRBJ2-1,TGCGCCAGCAAGGGCAGACAGGGGCCGAGGGGACACAATGAGCAGTTCTTC,CASKGRQGPRGHNEQFF
few,TRBV29-1,.,TRBJ2-1,TGCAGCGTTGGGGGGATAGGGGGAGTATCCTACAATGAGCAGTTCTTC,CSVGGIGGVSYNEQFF
.,TRBV27,.,TRBJ2-7,TGTGCCAGCAGCCGCACGGGGGGCGACGGTAGCTACGAGCAGTACTTC,CASSRTGGDGSYEQYF
.,TRBV11-2,TRBD1,TRBJ1-1,TGTGCCAGCGGGGACAGAGGGGCTTTCTTT,CASGDRGAFF
.,TRBV27,TRBD1,TRBJ2-7,TGTGCCAGCAGCTATAGACAGGGATCCTACGAGCAGTACTTC,CASSYRQGSYEQYF
.,TRBV7-2,TRBD2,TRBJ2-3,TGTGCCAGCAGCTTAGCCGGCGGGAGGGCCAAAGATACGCAGTATTTT,CASSLAGGRAKDTQYF
few,TRBV19,.,TRBJ1-4,TGTGCCAGTAGTACGGCTTCCGGGACGGGGGGCGGAGGACTGTTTTTT,CASSTASGTGGGGLFF
.,TRBV9,.,TRBJ2-7,TGTGCCAGCAGCGTAGCGTCGGGTCCCCTCTACGAGCAGTACTTC,CASSVASGPLYEQYF
few,TRBV6-5,TRBD1,TRBJ1-2,TGTGCCAGCAGTTCAGCCGGGACAGGGGTCGGCTACACCTTC,CASSSAGTGVGYTF
.,TRBV6-1,TRBD1,TRBJ1-4,TGTGCCAGCAGTGGTCGGACAGGGGGAGCAACTAATGAAAAACTGTTTTTT,CASSGRTGGATNEKLFF
.,TRBV10-3,TRBD2,TRBJ2-1,TGTGCCATCAGTGATAACGCCTGGACTAGCGGGAGTGGGGATGAGCAGTTCTTC,CAISDNAWTSGSGDEQFF
.,TRBV9,TRBD1,TRBJ1-1,TGTGCCAGCAGCATGGGACAGGTAAACACTGAAGCTTTCTTT,CASSMGQVNTEAFF
.,TRBV3-1/TRBV3-2,.,TRBJ1-4,TGTGCCAGCAGCCAAGGTTCTAGGGAAAAACTGTTTTTT,CASSQGSREKLFF
.,TRBV9,.,TRBJ2-1,TGTGCCAGCAGCGTAGGAACAGCCTCCTACAATGAGCAGTTCTTC,CASSVGTASYNEQFF
.,TRBV19,TRBD2,TRBJ2-3,TGTGCCAGTAGTTTCGTATCGGCGGGGGGCACAGATACGCAGTATTTT,CASSFVSAGGTDTQYF
.,TRBV28,TRBD2,TRBJ2-3,TGTGCCAGCAGCCGCCACCCCCCGGGACTAGGCACAGATACGCAGTATTTT,CASSRHPPGLGTDTQYF
.,TRBV2,TRBD1,TRBJ1-6,TGTGCCATTGACAGGGGAGACCTCTCCTATAATTCACCCCTCCACTTT,CAIDRGDLSYNSPLHF
.,TRBV24-1,.,TRBJ2-2,TGTGCCACCAGTGACCCCGCAGGGTATTCCGGGGAGCTGTTTTTT,CATSDPAGYSGELFF
.,TRBV7-6,.,TRBJ2-2,TGTGCCAGCAGCTTATATCTTGCGAACACCGGGGAGCTGTTTTTT,CASSLYLANTGELFF
.,TRBV6-5,TRBD1,TRBJ1-4,TGTGCCAGCAGGGGACAGGGGAATGAAAAACTGTTTTTT,CASRGQGNEKLFF
.,TRBV2,.,TRBJ1-2,TGTGCCAGCAGTGAAGTGGGGGAGGCTCGGGGCTACACCTTC,CASSEVGEARGYTF
.,TRBV25-1,.,TRBJ1-1,TGTGCCAGCAGTCGTGCGGGGGACGTAATGAACACTGAAGCTTTCTTT,CASSRAGDVMNTEAFF
.,TRBV29-1,.,TRBJ1-5,TGCAGCGTATTGGGAGATGGACAGCCCCAGCATTTT,CSVLGDGQPQHF
.,TRBV19,TRBD1,TRBJ2-1,TGTGCCAGTAGTATCGACAGGGGAATGGGTGAGCAGTTCTTC,CASSIDRGMGEQFF
.,TRBV7-2,TRBD1,TRBJ1-4,TGTGCCAGCAGCTTAAGGCAGGGGGATAATGAAAAACTGTTTTTT,CASSLRQGDNEKLFF